These T cell receptor beta chains were read from a single sample in a study of identical twins. TCRdb reanalysed the 5' RACE reads using MiXCR and keeps one entry per CDR3 protein. This sample has 450,000 or so distinct CDR3 sequences, with roughly 26% found just once. The same specimen was also included in a second study, on T cells expressing NK-cell markers.

Sequences were obtained from CD4+ T cells sorted from blood. These receptors were taken from a woman younger than 30 in good health. The CDR3 runs from the conserved cysteine through the conserved F or W. A D gene is named only where the DNA matches it firmly. Part of the rows lack a size; the others show once, few, many or a class for expanded clones.

j_call d_call clone_size v_call cdr3_aa cdr3_nt
TRBJ1-2 NA NA TRBV12-3/TRBV12-4 CASTEDGYGYTF TGTGCCAGCACCGAGGACGGCTATGGCTACACCTTC
TRBJ2-2 TRBD2 NA TRBV20-1 CSARNRGTSYSSGELFF TGCAGTGCTAGAAACCGAGGGACTAGCTATTCCTCCGGGGAGCTGTTTTTT
TRBJ2-7 NA NA TRBV6-5 CASSYPRGGGTYEQYF TGTGCCAGCAGTTACCCTCGGGGAGGGGGAACCTACGAGCAGTACTTC
TRBJ2-2 NA NA TRBV6-5 CASSYSQGNTGELFF TGTGCCAGCAGTTACTCGCAGGGGAACACCGGGGAGCTGTTTTTT
TRBJ1-5 NA NA TRBV10-3 CAISDYHSNQPQHF TGTGCCATCAGTGATTATCATAGCAATCAGCCCCAGCATTTT
TRBJ2-7 NA NA TRBV27 CASSLSGVGARFAYEQYF TGTGCCAGCAGTTTATCAGGAGTCGGGGCCCGTTTTGCCTACGAGCAGTACTTC
TRBJ2-1 TRBD1 NA TRBV12-3/TRBV12-4 CASSLALGAGGQFF TGTGCCAGCAGTTTAGCGCTGGGGGCAGGGGGGCAGTTCTTC
TRBJ2-6 NA NA TRBV6-1 CASDPGASVLTF TGTGCCAGCGACCCCGGGGCATCCGTCCTGACTTTC
TRBJ2-5 TRBD2 few TRBV6-1 CASKTSGGPLQETQYF TGTGCCAGCAAAACCAGCGGGGGCCCCCTTCAAGAGACCCAGTACTTC
TRBJ1-6 TRBD1 few TRBV5-4 CASRRTGSKSPLHF TGTGCCAGCAGGCGGACAGGGAGTAAATCACCCCTCCACTTT
TRBJ2-4 NA few TRBV5-1 CASSSFDPKENIQYF TGCGCCAGCAGCTCCTTCGACCCGAAAGAAAACATTCAGTACTTC
TRBJ2-2 NA NA TRBV11-3 CASSPPLRANTGELFF TGTGCCAGCAGCCCACCTCTCCGGGCCAACACCGGGGAGCTGTTTTTT
TRBJ2-2 NA NA TRBV6-2/TRBV6-3 CASSYLNPGTGELFF TGTGCCAGCAGTTACCTCAACCCGGGCACCGGGGAGCTGTTTTTT
TRBJ1-6 NA NA TRBV7-2 CASSLLGAGNSPLHF TGTGCCAGCAGCCTGCTGGGAGCTGGGAATTCACCCCTCCACTTT